This TCR beta chain was sequenced during a study of cytomegalovirus exposure and HLA in healthy donors. This clone was recorded only once. PCR primers comprised 60 Vbeta and 13 Jbeta primers. The table came from immunoSEQ multiplex PCR; TCRdb's copy has only in-frame clones and leaves some out. The sample yields under 200,000 clones, approximately 75% seen once. This CDR3 spans 13 amino acids. Germline V gene data show CDR1 as KGHSH and CDR2 as LQKENI. Trimming removed 3 bases at V and 12 bases at J, with 17 bases between. The sequence came from a girl aged 10-17 years in good health and CMV-seronegative. Sequenced sample: PBMCs. The V call is TRBV18, the J call TRBJ1-2; D might be TRBD1 (5 bases). Here the CDR3 reads CASSPRGTQPHTF. Written as DNA, the CDR3 is TGTGCCAGCTCACCCCGGGGGACCCAACCCCACACCTTC.